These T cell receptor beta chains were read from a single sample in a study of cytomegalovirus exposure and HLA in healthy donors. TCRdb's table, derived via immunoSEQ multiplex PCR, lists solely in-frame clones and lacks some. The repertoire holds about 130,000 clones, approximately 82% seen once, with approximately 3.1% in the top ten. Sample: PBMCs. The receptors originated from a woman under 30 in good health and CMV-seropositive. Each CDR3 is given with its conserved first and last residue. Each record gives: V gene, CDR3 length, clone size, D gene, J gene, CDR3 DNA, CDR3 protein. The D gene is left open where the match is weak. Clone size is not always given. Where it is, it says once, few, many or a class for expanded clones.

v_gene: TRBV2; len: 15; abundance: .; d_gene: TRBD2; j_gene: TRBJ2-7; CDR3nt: TGTGCCAACGCGCATAGCGGGGAAGGAGCCTACGAGCAGTACTTC; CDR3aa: CANAHSGEGAYEQYF
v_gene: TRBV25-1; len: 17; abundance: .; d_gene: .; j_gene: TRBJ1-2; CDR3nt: TGTGCCAGCAGTCCCTCGCGGGACCAAGCCCTCGAGCGTGGCTACACCTTC; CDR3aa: CASSPSRDQALERGYTF
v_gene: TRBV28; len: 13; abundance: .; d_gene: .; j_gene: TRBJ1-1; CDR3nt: TGTGCCAGCAGCGCGACAGGGAACACTGAAGCTTTCTTT; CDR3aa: CASSATGNTEAFF
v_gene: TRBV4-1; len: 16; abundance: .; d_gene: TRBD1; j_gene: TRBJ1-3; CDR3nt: TGCGCCAGCAGCCGCGGACAGGTCTACTCTGGAAACACCATATATTTT; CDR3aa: CASSRGQVYSGNTIYF
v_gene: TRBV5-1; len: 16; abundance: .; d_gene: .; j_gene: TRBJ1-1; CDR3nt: TGCGCCAGCAGCTTTTGGGCAAGTTTTACGAACACTGAAGCTTTCTTT; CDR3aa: CASSFWASFTNTEAFF
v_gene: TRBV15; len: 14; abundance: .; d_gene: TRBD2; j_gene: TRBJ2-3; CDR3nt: TGTGCCACCAGCGAAGGACTAGCCCCAGATACGCAGTATTTT; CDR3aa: CATSEGLAPDTQYF
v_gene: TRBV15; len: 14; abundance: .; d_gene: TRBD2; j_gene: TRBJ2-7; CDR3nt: TGTGCCACAAGGACTAGCGGGGGGGCTTACGAGCAGTACTTC; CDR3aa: CATRTSGGAYEQYF
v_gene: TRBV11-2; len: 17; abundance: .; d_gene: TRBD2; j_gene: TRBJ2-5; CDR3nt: TGTGCCAGCACCAATATCCTGCTAGCGGGGTCGAAAGAGACCCAGTACTTC; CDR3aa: CASTNILLAGSKETQYF
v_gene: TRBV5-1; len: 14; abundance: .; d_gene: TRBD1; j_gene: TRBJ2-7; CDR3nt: TGCGCCAGCAGCTTGGGACAGGGTGGGGACGAGCAGTACTTC; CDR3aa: CASSLGQGGDEQYF
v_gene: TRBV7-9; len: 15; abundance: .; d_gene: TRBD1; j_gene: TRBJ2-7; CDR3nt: TGTGCCAGCACCACAGGGGACGTTCACTACTACGAGCAGTACTTC; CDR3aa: CASTTGDVHYYEQYF
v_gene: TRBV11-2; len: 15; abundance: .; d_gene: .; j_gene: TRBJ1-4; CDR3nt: TGTGCCAGCAGCTCGATACAGGGTCCACGTGAAAAACTGTTTTTT; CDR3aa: CASSSIQGPREKLFF
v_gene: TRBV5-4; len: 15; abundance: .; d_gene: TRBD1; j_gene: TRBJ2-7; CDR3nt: TGTGCCAGCAGCTTGGCCCGACAGGGGGTCCACGAGCAGTACTTC; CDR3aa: CASSLARQGVHEQYF
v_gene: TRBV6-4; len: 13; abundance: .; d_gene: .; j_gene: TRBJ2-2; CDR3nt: TGTGCCAGCAGCCCGACTGCCACCGGGGAGCTGTTTTTT; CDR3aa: CASSPTATGELFF
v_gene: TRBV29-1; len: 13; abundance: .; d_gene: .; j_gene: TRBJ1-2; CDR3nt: TGCAGCGTTGCTCAGACGGGAATTAATGGCTACACCTTC; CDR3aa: CSVAQTGINGYTF
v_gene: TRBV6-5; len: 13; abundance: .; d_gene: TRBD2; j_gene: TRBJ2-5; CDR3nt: TGTGCCAGCAGTTACAAGGGAGGGAAGACCCAGTACTTC; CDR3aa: CASSYKGGKTQYF
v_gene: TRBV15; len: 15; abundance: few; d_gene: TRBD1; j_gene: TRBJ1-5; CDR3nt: TGTGCCACCAGCAGGGACAGGGAAGCTCCTCAGCCCCAGCATTTT; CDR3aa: CATSRDREAPQPQHF